These T cell receptor beta chains were read from a single sample in a study of blood T cells in healthy people across ages. TCRdb ran MiXCR on the 5' RACE reads and lists one entry per CDR3 protein. The sample carries 600,000 to 1,000,000 distinct CDR3 sequences, around a quarter recorded once. The sample also formed part of further work on T cells of mothers and their children.

Sequencing used blood. These receptors all come from a boy aged 5-17 years in good health. Each CDR3 is given with its conserved first and last residue. Fields, in order: clone size, V gene, J gene, D gene, CDR3 DNA, CDR3 protein. The D gene is left open where the match is weak. A clone size is listed for some rows: how often the clone was seen (once, few, many), or a class if it is expanded.

>few|TRBV20-1|TRBJ1-2|TRBD1
TGCAGTGCTCCGGGACAGAGTAACTATGGCTACACCTTC
CSAPGQSNYGYTF
>few|TRBV4-3|TRBJ1-6|-
TGCGCCAGCAGCCAAGAATACAAGGGATCCTATAATTCACCCCTCCACTTT
CASSQEYKGSYNSPLHF
>few|TRBV28|TRBJ2-4|TRBD1
TGTGCCAGCAGTTGGGGACAGGGACCGCAGTACTTC
CASSWGQGPQYF
>few|TRBV20-1|TRBJ2-7|-
TGCAGTGCTTCCCCTGGGGGGAGCTCCTACGAGCAGTACTTC
CSASPGGSSYEQYF
>-|TRBV7-3|TRBJ2-1|TRBD2
TGTGCCAGCAGCTTAACGGGGCTAGCGGCCCCCAATGAGCACTTCTTC
CASSLTGLAAPNEHFF
>few|TRBV20-1|TRBJ2-5|TRBD2
TGCAGCGAAGGACTAGCGGGAGTACAGACCCAGTACTTC
CSEGLAGVQTQYF
>once|TRBV15|TRBJ2-7|-
TGTGCCACCAGCAGGTCAGGCGGTGTGGTCGACGAGCAGTACTTC
CATSRSGGVVDEQYF
>-|TRBV4-1|TRBJ2-3|TRBD2
TGCGCCAGCAGCCAGAAGGGGGCTAGCGGGAGGGCCGAAGATACGCAGTATTTT
CASSQKGASGRAEDTQYF
>-|TRBV29-1|TRBJ1-2|-
TGCAGCGTCCCGAGGGACAACGAGAGGGGCTACACCTTC
CSVPRDNERGYTF
>-|TRBV28|TRBJ2-1|-
TGTGCCAGCAACTTGGACAGCGGGTACAATGAGCAGTTCTTC
CASNLDSGYNEQFF
>few|TRBV6-4|TRBJ2-3|TRBD2
TGCGCCAGCAGTGCGGGGGAGAGTTCCGGTACGCAGTATTTT
CASSAGESSGTQYF
>few|TRBV20-1|TRBJ2-3|TRBD2
TGCAGTGCTAGAGAAAGAGAGAAGCGGGAGTACGGCACAGATACGCAGTATTTT
CSAREREKREYGTDTQYF
>-|TRBV19|TRBJ2-2|TRBD1
TGTGCCAGTAGTCCAGGGGGATGGAACACCGGGGAGCTGTTTTTT
CASSPGGWNTGELFF
>few|TRBV4-1|TRBJ2-4|-
TGCGCCAGCAGCCAACCGAAAGGGACAAGGGAAAACATTCAGTACTTC
CASSQPKGTRENIQYF
>-|TRBV28|TRBJ2-2|-
TGTGCCAGCGTTTGGACAGACACCGGGGAGCTGTTTTTT
CASVWTDTGELFF
>-|TRBV4-3|TRBJ1-2|TRBD1
TGCGCCAGCAGCCCCGGACAGGGAGCTAACTATGGCTACACCTTC
CASSPGQGANYGYTF
>-|TRBV11-3|TRBJ2-1|TRBD1
TGTGCCAGCAGCCTGGACAGGGCGTGGGGCAATGAGCAGTTCTTC
CASSLDRAWGNEQFF
>-|TRBV3-1|TRBJ2-6|-
TGTGCCAGCAGCCAAGCAGCTGGGGCCAACGTCCTGACTTTC
CASSQAAGANVLTF
>few|TRBV7-8|TRBJ2-1|-
TGTGCCAGCAGCTATCTAGCCTCGGGACATTCTACAAATGAGCAGTTCTTC
CASSYLASGHSTNEQFF
>few|TRBV7-9|TRBJ2-3|-
TGTGCCAGCAGCTTAGCGCGGGGCCGCACAGATACGCAGTATTTT
CASSLARGRTDTQYF
>few|TRBV14|TRBJ2-1|TRBD1
TGTGCCAGCAGCGGAACTACCGGGACAGTGTACAATGAGCAGTTCTTC
CASSGTTGTVYNEQFF
>-|TRBV6-5|TRBJ1-1|-
TGTGCCAGCAGTTACGCTTCGTTTCTGGCGGAGAACACTGAAGCTTTCTTT
CASSYASFLAENTEAFF
>few|TRBV4-1|TRBJ2-7|-
TGCGCCAGCAGCCAAACGCCGGGGGAAACCTACGAGCAGTACTTC
CASSQTPGETYEQYF
>-|TRBV12-3/TRBV12-4|TRBJ2-1|TRBD2
TGTGCCAGCAGTCTTGGACTAGCGGGGGAGAGTGAGCAGTTCTTC
CASSLGLAGESEQFF
>-|TRBV6-6|TRBJ1-5|TRBD1
TGTGCCACCACGAGTAGGACAGGGGGATACAATCAGCCCCAGCATTTT
CATTSRTGGYNQPQHF
>-|TRBV27|TRBJ1-5|-
TGTGCCAGCAGTTCCAGGGCCCCAGCCAATCAGCCCCAGCATTTT
CASSSRAPANQPQHF
>few|TRBV12-3/TRBV12-4|TRBJ2-7|TRBD1
TGTGCCAGCAGTGCCGGGACAGGGTTTAGGCAGTACTTC
CASSAGTGFRQYF
>-|TRBV7-2|TRBJ2-1|-
TGTGCCAGCAGCTTATCCCTCAATGCCTACAATGAGCAGTTCTTC
CASSLSLNAYNEQFF
>few|TRBV7-2|TRBJ2-3|-
TGTGCCACCGGGCGGGGATTCACAGATACGCAGTATTTT
CATGRGFTDTQYF
>-|TRBV27|TRBJ2-5|-
TGTGCCAGCAGTTTATCCACAGTGTTCGGGGAGACCCAGTACTTC
CASSLSTVFGETQYF
>few|TRBV7-2|TRBJ1-1|-
TGTGCCAGCAGCTCAACCCACCGGAACACTGAAGCTTTCTTT
CASSSTHRNTEAFF
>-|TRBV2|TRBJ2-6|TRBD1
TGTGCCAGCAGAGCAACAGGGGGCGATGGGGCCAACGTCCTGACTTTC
CASRATGGDGANVLTF
>many|TRBV7-2|TRBJ2-7|TRBD1
TGTGCCAGCAGCTCCGGGACAGGACGTTACGAGCAGTACTTC
CASSSGTGRYEQYF
>few|TRBV7-2|TRBJ1-2|-
TGTACCAGCAGCTTTCGTGTAGGAAGGGAGGGGACCTATGGCTACACCTTC
CTSSFRVGREGTYGYTF
>-|TRBV13|TRBJ2-7|-
TGTGCCAGCAGCTCACGCACGCGGGCCTATGAGCAGTACTTC
CASSSRTRAYEQYF
>few|TRBV11-1|TRBJ2-1|TRBD2
TGTGCCAGCAGCGCAGGAGGGACTAGCGGGAGGAATGAGCAGTTCTTC
CASSAGGTSGRNEQFF
>-|TRBV4-2|TRBJ2-1|-
TGTGCCAGCAGCCAAGAGAGAGGGATTGGGAGTGGGTCCTACAATGAGCAGTTCTTC
CASSQERGIGSGSYNEQFF
>few|TRBV4-3|TRBJ2-7|-
TGCGCCAGCAGCCAAGATCTAGAGTTCGAGCAGTACTTC
CASSQDLEFEQYF
>once|TRBV9|TRBJ2-7|-
TGTGCCAGCAGCGCTGGGGGTGGCCCGAGAATAGCCGAGCAGTACTTC
CASSAGGGPRIAEQYF
>-|TRBV18|TRBJ2-5|TRBD1
TGTGCCAGCTCTCCCGGACAGGGTCAGCCCCAGTACTTC
CASSPGQGQPQYF
>few|TRBV6-1|TRBJ1-6|-
TGTGCCAGCAGTCGATCCGGGGACTTTGGGGGGTCACCCCTCCACTTT
CASSRSGDFGGSPLHF
>-|TRBV7-2|TRBJ2-1|-
TGTGCCAGCAGCCGAATCCCAGGGTTTGATGAGCAGTTCTTC
CASSRIPGFDEQFF
>-|TRBV7-2|TRBJ2-5|-
TGTGCCAGCAGCTTTCATCCGGACGCCGATGAGACCCAGTACTTC
CASSFHPDADETQYF
>-|TRBV10-3|TRBJ2-7|-
TGTGCCATCAGTGACCCCAGCTCCTACGAGCAGTACTTC
CAISDPSSYEQYF
>-|TRBV6-1|TRBJ2-1|-
TGTGCCAGCACAAGCGGACGGCACAATGAGCAGTTCTTC
CASTSGRHNEQFF
>-|TRBV9|TRBJ2-7|-
TGTGCCAGCAGCGTAGCCCGGAATTCCTACGAGCAGTACTTC
CASSVARNSYEQYF